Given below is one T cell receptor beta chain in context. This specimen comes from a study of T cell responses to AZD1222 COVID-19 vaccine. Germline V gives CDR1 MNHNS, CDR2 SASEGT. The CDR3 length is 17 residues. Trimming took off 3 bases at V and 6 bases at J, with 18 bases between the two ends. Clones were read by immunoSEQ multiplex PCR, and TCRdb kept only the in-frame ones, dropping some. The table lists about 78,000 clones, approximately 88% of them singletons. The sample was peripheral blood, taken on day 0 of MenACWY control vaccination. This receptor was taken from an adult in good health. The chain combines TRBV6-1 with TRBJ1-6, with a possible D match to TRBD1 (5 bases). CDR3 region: CASSETLGLRANSPLHF. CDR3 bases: TGTGCCAGCAGTGAGACCTTGGGACTTAGGGCTAATTCACCCCTCCACTTT.